This T cell receptor (beta chain) was sequenced during a study of blood T cell repertoires in COVID-19. Germline V gene data show CDR1 as SQVTM and CDR2 as ANQGSEA. This CDR3 region has 14 residues. The V gene lost 4 bases and the J gene lost 7 bases, with 17 bases spanning the gap. The method was immunoSEQ multiplex PCR; TCRdb's version includes in-frame clones alone and lacks a portion of them. The sample has about 120,000 clones, about 80% seen once. A few counts support this clone. The genes are TRBV29-1 and TRBJ2-1; a possible D gene is TRBD2 (6 bases). The receptor was derived from a human donor in a cohort sampled during active COVID-19. Sample: peripheral blood. In DNA, the CDR3 is TGCAGCGTTGCTAGCGAGTTTAGGTCTAATGAGCAGTTCTTC. Its protein product is CSVASEFRSNEQFF.